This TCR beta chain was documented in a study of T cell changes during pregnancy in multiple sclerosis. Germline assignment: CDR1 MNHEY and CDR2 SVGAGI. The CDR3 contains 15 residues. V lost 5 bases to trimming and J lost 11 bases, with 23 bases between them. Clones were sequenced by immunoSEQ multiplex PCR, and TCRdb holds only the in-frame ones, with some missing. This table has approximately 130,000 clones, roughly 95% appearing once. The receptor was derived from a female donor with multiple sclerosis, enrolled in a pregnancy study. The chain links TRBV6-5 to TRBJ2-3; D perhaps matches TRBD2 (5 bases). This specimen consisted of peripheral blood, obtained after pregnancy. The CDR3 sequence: CASSIRGAKGVGQYF. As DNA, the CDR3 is TGTGCCAGCAGTATCCGCGGTGCAAAGGGAGTGGGGCAGTATTTT.